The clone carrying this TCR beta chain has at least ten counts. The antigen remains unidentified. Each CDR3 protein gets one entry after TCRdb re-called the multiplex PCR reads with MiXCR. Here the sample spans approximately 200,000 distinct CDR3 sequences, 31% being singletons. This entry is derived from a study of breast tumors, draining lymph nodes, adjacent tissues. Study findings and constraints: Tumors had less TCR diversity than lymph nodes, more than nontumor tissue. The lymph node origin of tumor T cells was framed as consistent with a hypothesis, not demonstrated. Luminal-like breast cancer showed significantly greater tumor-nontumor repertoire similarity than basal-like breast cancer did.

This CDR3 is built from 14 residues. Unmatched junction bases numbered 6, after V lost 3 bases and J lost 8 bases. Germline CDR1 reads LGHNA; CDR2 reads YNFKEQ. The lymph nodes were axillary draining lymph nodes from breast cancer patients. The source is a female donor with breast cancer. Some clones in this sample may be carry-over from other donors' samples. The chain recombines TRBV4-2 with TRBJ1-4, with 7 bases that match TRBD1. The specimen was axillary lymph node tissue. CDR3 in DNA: TGTGCCAGCAGCCATTCAGGGGGAGACGAAAAACTGTTTTTT. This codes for CASSHSGGDEKLFF.